Sequencing of this T cell receptor (beta chain) was carried out in a study of control samples from healthy donors and cancer patients. Some clones are missing from TCRdb's copy, which holds only in-frame ones; the method was immunoSEQ multiplex PCR. This table holds around 100,000 clones, about 88% found once. This CDR3 is built from 15 residues. Germline values: CDR1 MNHEY, CDR2 SVGAGI. Trimming shortened V by 2 bases and J by 4 bases, and 12 bases separated the two germline ends. The gene calls are TRBV6-5 and TRBJ1-3, with D possibly being TRBD1 (6 bases). This TCR was recovered from a woman in her 70s in good health. The material sequenced was blood. The DNA for the CDR3 is TGTGCCAGCAGTTACGGGGGGACAACGGGAAACACCATATATTTT. Protein: CASSYGGTTGNTIYF.